Below are 7 T cell receptor beta chains sequenced from a single sample in a study of T cell responses to AZD1222 COVID-19 vaccine. The method was immunoSEQ multiplex PCR; TCRdb's version includes in-frame clones alone and lacks a portion of them. The sample lists about 72,000 clones; about nine tenths were seen once. The input for sequencing was peripheral blood, taken on day 0 of AZD1222 vaccination. The receptors stem from an adult in good health.

The V call is TRBV6-2 or TRBV6-3, the J call TRBJ2-1; TRBD1 matches at 7 bases. The CDR3 is 17 residues long. V gave up 2 bases and J gave up 6 bases; unmatched junction bases: 13. The germline CDR1 and CDR2 sequences are MNHEY and SVGEGT. The CDR3 is CASSYPSYRGDGNEQFF. The CDR3 DNA reads as TGTGCCAGCAGTTACCCATCCTACAGGGGCGATGGCAATGAGCAGTTCTTC.

The chain is built from TRBV2 and TRBJ1-3; D is unclear. With 6 bases removed from V and 0 bases from J, the gap between germline ends came to 9 bases. The length of the CDR3 is 14 residues. Germline V lookup: CDR1 SNHLY, CDR2 FYNNEI. The CDR3 spells CASRGQNSGNTIYF. The DNA for the CDR3 is TGTGCCAGCAGGGGCCAGAACTCTGGAAACACCATATATTTT.

The chain is built from TRBV2 and TRBJ2-3, with D perhaps being TRBD1 or TRBD2 (5 bases each). The CDR3 has 11 amino acids. Germline lookup yields CDR1 SNHLY and CDR2 FYNNEI. V was shortened by 9 bases and J by 4 bases, with 8 bases between the two germline ends. The CDR3 nucleotides read TGTGCCAGTGGGACGGCAGATACGCAGTATTTT. Protein: CASGTADTQYF.

V is TRBV5-1 and J is TRBJ1-2, with 7 bases identical to TRBD1. The CDR3 length is 13 residues. The V gene's germline CDR1 is SGHRS and CDR2 YFSETQ. Trimming cost V 4 bases and J 8 bases; bases outside gene matches: 8. CDR3 in amino acids: CASSQDRKGGYTF. The CDR3 DNA reads as TGCGCCAGCAGCCAGGACAGGAAAGGAGGCTACACCTTC. The complete variable domain, with remaining parts taken from reference TRBV5-1 and TRBJ1-2, reads KAGVTQTPRYLIKTRGQQVTLSCSPISGHRSVSWYQQTPGQGLQFLFEYFSETQRNKGNFPGRFSGRQFSNSRSEMNVSTLELGDSALYLCASSQDRKGGYTFGSGTRLTVV.

V gene TRBV6-5 combines with J gene TRBJ1-4, with unresolved D. The length of the CDR3 is 15 residues. Germline V lookup: CDR1 MNHEY, CDR2 SVGAGI. V dropped 2 bases and J dropped 6 bases, with 13 bases sitting between them. The CDR3 nucleotides are TGTGCCAGCAGTTACATGGGGTCTGTGGATGAAAAACTGTTTTTT. Its protein product is CASSYMGSVDEKLFF.

The CDR3 spells CASSYSETGLVDGYTF. In DNA, the CDR3 is TGTGCCAGCAGTTACTCAGAGACAGGGTTGGTGGATGGCTACACCTTC. The V and J genes are TRBV6-5 and TRBJ1-2; 7 bases are shared with TRBD1. Looked up from germline, CDR1 is MNHEY and CDR2 is SVGAGI. Trimming cost V 0 bases and J 6 bases; bases outside gene matches: 10. This CDR3 contains 16 residues.

The chain carries TRBV5-6 and TRBJ1-6; TRBD1 aligns across 8 bases. The CDR3 is 15 amino acids. Germline V gene sequence: CDR1 SGHDT, CDR2 YYEEEE. Losses at the gene ends were 3 bases for V and 8 bases for J; bases not matched to a gene: 7. CDR3 DNA: TGTGCCAGCAGCTCGACCGGGACAGGATATTCACCCCTCCACTTT. Translation gives CASSSTGTGYSPLHF. The variable domain in full, with the rest retrieved from reference TRBV5-6 and TRBJ1-6, is DAGVTQSPTHLIKTRGQQVTLRCSPKSGHDTVSWYQQALGQGPQFIFQYYEEEERQRGNFPDRFSGHQFPNYSSELNVNALLLGDSALYLCASSSTGTGYSPLHFGNGTRLTVT.